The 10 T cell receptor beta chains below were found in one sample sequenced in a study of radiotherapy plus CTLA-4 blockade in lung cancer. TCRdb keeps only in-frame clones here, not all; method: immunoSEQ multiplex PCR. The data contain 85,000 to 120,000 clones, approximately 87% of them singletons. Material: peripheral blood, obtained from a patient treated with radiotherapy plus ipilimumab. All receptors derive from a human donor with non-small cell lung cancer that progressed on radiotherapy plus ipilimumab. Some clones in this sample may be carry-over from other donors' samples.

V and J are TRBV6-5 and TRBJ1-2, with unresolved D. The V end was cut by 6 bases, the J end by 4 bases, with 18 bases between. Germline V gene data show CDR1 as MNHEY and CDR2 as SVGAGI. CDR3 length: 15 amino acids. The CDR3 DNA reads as TGTGCCAGCAGAGCCCAAGGTCCCTTTGCCTATGGCTACACCTTC. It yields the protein CASRAQGPFAYGYTF.

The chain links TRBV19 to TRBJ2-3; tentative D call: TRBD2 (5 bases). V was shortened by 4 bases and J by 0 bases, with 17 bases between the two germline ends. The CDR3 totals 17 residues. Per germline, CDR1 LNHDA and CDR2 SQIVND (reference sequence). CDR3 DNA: TGTGCCAGTAGTAACCTCATCACTAGACCTAGCACAGATACGCAGTATTTT. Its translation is CASSNLITRPSTDTQYF.

Here the CDR3 DNA reads TGCGCCAGCAGCTTGTGGGCGGATGAGCAGTTCTTC. Translating gives CASSLWADEQFF. The chain joins TRBV5-1 to TRBJ2-1, with no clear D. Trimming removed 1 base from V and 8 bases from J, with 7 bases in between. The length of the CDR3 is 12 residues. In germline, CDR1 is SGHRS, CDR2 YFSETQ.

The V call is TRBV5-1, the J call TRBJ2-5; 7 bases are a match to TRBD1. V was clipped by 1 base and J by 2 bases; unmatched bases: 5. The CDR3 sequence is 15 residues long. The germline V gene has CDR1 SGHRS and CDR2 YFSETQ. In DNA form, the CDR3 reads TGCGCCAGCAGCTTGTCACCGGGACAGCAAGAGACCCAGTACTTC. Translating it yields CASSLSPGQQETQYF.

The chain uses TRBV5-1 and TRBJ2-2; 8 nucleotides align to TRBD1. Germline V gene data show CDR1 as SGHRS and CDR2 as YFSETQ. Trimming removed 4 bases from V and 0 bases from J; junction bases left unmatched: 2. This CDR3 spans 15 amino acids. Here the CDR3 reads CASSQDRANTGELFF. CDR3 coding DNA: TGCGCCAGCAGCCAGGACAGGGCGAACACCGGGGAGCTGTTTTTT.

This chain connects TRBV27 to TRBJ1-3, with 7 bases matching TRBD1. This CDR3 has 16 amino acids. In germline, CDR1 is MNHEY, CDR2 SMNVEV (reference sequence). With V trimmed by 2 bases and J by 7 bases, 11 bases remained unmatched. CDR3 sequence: CASSLRRQGGWNTIYF. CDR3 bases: TGTGCCAGCAGTTTAAGGCGACAGGGCGGCTGGAACACCATATATTTT.

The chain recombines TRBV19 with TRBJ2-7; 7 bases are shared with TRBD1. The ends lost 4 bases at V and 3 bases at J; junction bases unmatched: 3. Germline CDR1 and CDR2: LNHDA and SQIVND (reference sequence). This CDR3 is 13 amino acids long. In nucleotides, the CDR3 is TGTGCCAGTAGTACCTGGGACAGCTACGAGCAGTACTTC. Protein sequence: CASSTWDSYEQYF.

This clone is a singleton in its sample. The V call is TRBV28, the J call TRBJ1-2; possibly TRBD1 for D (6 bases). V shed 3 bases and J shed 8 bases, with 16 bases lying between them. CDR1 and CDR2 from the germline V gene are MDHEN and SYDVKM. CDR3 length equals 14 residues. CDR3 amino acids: CASSFPEGVGGYTF. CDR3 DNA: TGTGCCAGCAGTTTTCCCGAGGGGGTTGGGGGCTACACCTTC.

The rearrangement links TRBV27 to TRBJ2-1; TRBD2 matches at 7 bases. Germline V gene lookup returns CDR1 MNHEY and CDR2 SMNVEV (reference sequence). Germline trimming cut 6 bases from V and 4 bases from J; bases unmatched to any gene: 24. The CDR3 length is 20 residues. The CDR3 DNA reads TGTGCCAGCAGACCCAGCTCGAGCGGGGAGACGCCTTATCAATACAATGAGCAGTTCTTC. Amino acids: CASRPSSSGETPYQYNEQFF.

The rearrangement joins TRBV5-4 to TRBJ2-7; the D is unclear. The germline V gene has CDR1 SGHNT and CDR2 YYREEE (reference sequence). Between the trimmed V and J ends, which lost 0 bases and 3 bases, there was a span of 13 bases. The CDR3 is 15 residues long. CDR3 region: CASSLAKGLVYEQYF. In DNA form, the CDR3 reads TGTGCCAGCAGCTTGGCCAAAGGGTTAGTCTACGAGCAGTACTTC.